This T cell receptor beta chain originates from a study of cytomegalovirus exposure and HLA in healthy donors. Study-wide results and caveats: What a later analysis reportedly showed was that an Asian-associated ancestry cluster had fewer N-insertions than the approximately 700-donor mean. Presence/absence analyses took donor sequencing depth as roughly uniform.

CDR3 size: 14 residues. Trimming took off 2 bases at V and 0 bases at J, with 6 bases between the two ends. Germline V CDR1 and CDR2: MNHEY, SMNVEV (reference sequence). Comments on this clone: Its specificity is not known.

PCR primers comprised 60 Vbeta and 13 Jbeta primers. Measured with immunoSEQ multiplex PCR; TCRdb has only the in-frame clones, and not every one. The sample records approximately 110,000 clones, roughly 81% being singletons. This TCR was recovered from a woman in her 30s in good health and CMV-seronegative. The sample was PBMCs. The chain couples TRBV27 to TRBJ2-3, with D maybe TRBD1 (5 bases). The CDR3 region has the DNA TGTGCCAGCAGTTTAAGGGGTAGCACAGATACGCAGTATTTT. Translation gives CASSLRGSTDTQYF.